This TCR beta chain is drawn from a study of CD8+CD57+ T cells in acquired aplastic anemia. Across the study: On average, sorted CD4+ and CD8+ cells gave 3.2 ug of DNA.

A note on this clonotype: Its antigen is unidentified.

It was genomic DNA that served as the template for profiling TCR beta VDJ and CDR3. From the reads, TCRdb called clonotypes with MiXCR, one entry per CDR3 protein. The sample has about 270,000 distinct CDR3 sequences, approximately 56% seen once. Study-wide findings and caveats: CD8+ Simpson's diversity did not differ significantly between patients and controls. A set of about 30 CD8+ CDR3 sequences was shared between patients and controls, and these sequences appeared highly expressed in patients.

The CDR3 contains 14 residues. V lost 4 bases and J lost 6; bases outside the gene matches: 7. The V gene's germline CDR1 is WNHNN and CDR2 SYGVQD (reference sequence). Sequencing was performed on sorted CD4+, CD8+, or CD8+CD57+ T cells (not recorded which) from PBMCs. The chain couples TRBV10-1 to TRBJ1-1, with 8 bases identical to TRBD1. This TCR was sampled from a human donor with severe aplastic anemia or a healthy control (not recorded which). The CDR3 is CASSGYRDRPEAFF. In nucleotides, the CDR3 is TGCGCCAGCAGTGGTTATCGGGACAGGCCTGAAGCTTTCTTT.